This TCR beta chain stems from a study of regulatory T cells in long-lasting Graves disease. iRepertoire HTBI primers and Arm-PCR of CDR3 regions built TCR beta libraries. TCRdb redid the calling of the multiplex PCR reads with MiXCR, one entry per CDR3 protein. The data show about 470,000 distinct CDR3 sequences, around a fifth seen once. Documented time point: persistent/refractory GD, antithyroid drugs over 5 years with positive TRAb. Researchers made the TCR library from RNA that was extracted from PBMCs. This CDR3 is 16 amino acids long. V gave up 4 bases and J gave up 4 bases; unmatched junction bases: 8. The germline V gene encodes CDR1 SGHDT and CDR2 YYEEEE.

This receptor was taken from a female donor with Graves disease. The sequenced sample was peripheral blood mononuclear cells (PBMCs), obtained when the disease was refractory, from a patient treated with antithyroid drugs. The rearrangement links TRBV5-6 to TRBJ2-2, with 9 bases fitting TRBD1. Here the CDR3 reads CASSVSGTGITGELFF. CDR3 sequence (DNA): TGTGCCAGCAGCGTGTCCGGGACAGGGATCACCGGGGAGCTGTTTTTT.